This T cell receptor (beta chain) was recovered during a study of cytomegalovirus exposure and HLA in healthy donors. The study's findings and limits: Follow-up analysis seemed to connect common viral pathogens with several of the most significant clusters identified.

PCR involved 60 Vbeta and 13 Jbeta primers. Profiling relied on immunoSEQ multiplex PCR, and the TCRdb table lists in-frame clones only, not all of them. The repertoire includes about 180,000 clones, about 77% of them detected once, and around 2.2% sits in the top ten. With respect to this clone: Its antigen is not known.

Germline CDR1 SGHDT, CDR2 YYEEEE. This CDR3 is 15 amino acids long. The V call is TRBV5-6, the J call TRBJ2-5; unclear D gene. The end of the DNA aligns better with TRBJ2-7, so the J call may be wrong. This clonotype was sampled from a man aged 60-69 years in good health and CMV-seronegative. The sample taken for sequencing was PBMCs. The CDR3 loop reads CASSPRTRLSYEQYF. The CDR3 nucleotides read TGTGCCAGCAGCCCACGCACGAGGCTATCCTACGAGCAGTACTTC.